This T cell receptor (beta chain) stems from a study of identical twins. Template switching supplied a universal primer site; unique molecular identifiers were carried on the cDNA. TCRdb re-derived calls from the 5' RACE reads in MiXCR, one entry per CDR3 protein. The profile shows about 290,000 distinct CDR3 sequences, nearly 9.5% of them singletons. This clonotype has only a few counts. The antigen is unknown. General study results and limits: Fewer insertions characterized abundant cord blood beta clonotypes, whereas memory repertoires showed none.

J lost 2 bases, V lost 4 bases, and 10 bases had no gene match. Germline V gene data show CDR1 as SGHTA and CDR2 as FQGNSA. The CDR3 totals 16 residues. These data also formed part of another study, on yellow fever vaccine responses in identical twins.

This TCR was recovered from a woman under 30 in good health. Input material: CD8+ T cells sorted from blood. The gene calls are TRBV7-2 and TRBJ2-7; TRBD2 matches 8 bases. CDR3 region: CASSWVLSGETYEQYF. The CDR3 DNA sequence: TGTGCCAGCAGCTGGGTTCTTAGCGGGGAAACCTACGAGCAGTACTTC.